Following are 15 T cell receptor beta chains from one sample sequenced in a study of shared clonotypes between healthy human individuals. Naive CD8 isolation took CD45RO-negative cells positively selected for CCR7 and excluded terminally differentiated effector memory CD45RA+ cells. Measured with immunoSEQ multiplex PCR; TCRdb has only the in-frame clones, and not every one. The sample lists more than 600,000 clones; about 90% were seen once. The sequencing input was naive CD8+ T cells sorted from blood. Receptor source: a man between 25 and 39 years old in good health.

Remarks on this clone: Distinct nucleotide sequences in the sample also encode this CDR3. This chain joins TRBV27 and TRBJ2-7; D is ambiguous. Germline assignment: CDR1 MNHEY and CDR2 SMNVEV (reference sequence). The CDR3 covers 13 residues. The germline V and J ends were trimmed by 6 bases and 0 bases, with 9 bases remaining between them. The CDR3 here is CASSPAASYEQYF. As DNA, the CDR3 is TGTGCCAGCAGCCCGGCAGCCTCCTACGAGCAGTACTTC.

In nucleotides, the CDR3 is TGTGCCAGCTCCCTTCCCCCGGGGGTCTATGGCTACACCTTC. The encoded protein is CASSLPPGVYGYTF. The chain employs TRBV18 and TRBJ1-2, with D possibly TRBD1 on 5 matching bases. The V gene lost 6 bases and the J gene lost 4 bases, with 15 bases spanning the gap. CDR1 is KGHSH, CDR2 LQKENI, per germline. This CDR3 is 14 amino acids long.

This clone has a single count. This chain uses TRBV14 with TRBJ2-6; D not resolved. CDR3 size: 18 residues. V lost 0 bases to trimming and J lost 0 bases, with 12 bases between them. CDR1 and CDR2 (germline): SGHDN, FVKESK. The CDR3 sequence is CASSQDRLGTSGANVLTF. The DNA of the CDR3 is TGTGCCAGCAGCCAAGATAGGTTGGGTACCTCTGGGGCCAACGTCCTGACTTTC.

The gene calls are TRBV29-1 and TRBJ1-1; TRBD1 might be the D (5 bases). Germline CDR1 is SQVTM and CDR2 is ANQGSEA. CDR3 size: 12 residues. V lost 6 bases and J lost 1, with 9 bases in between. The CDR3 DNA reads TGCAGCGTAAGACAGCGGAACACTGAAGCTTTCTTT. It translates to CSVRQRNTEAFF.

The chain couples TRBV28 to TRBJ1-5, with D possibly matching TRBD1 (6 bases). The CDR3 totals 15 residues. The germline gives CDR1 MDHEN, CDR2 SYDVKM. Deletions cut 4 bases from V and 0 bases from J, with 10 bases between. CDR3 amino acids: CASSSGQVSNQPQHF. Written as DNA, the CDR3 is TGTGCCAGCAGTTCGGGACAAGTTAGCAATCAGCCCCAGCATTTT.

The rearrangement links TRBV6-5 to TRBJ2-2; D is unclear. CDR1 and CDR2 from the germline V gene are MNHEY and SVGAGI. V lost 2 bases to trimming and J lost 2 bases, with 12 bases between them. CDR3 length: 16 residues. This chain's CDR3 is CASSYIPLKNTGELFF. CDR3 DNA sequence: TGTGCCAGCAGTTACATCCCCTTAAAAAACACCGGGGAGCTGTTTTTT.

The chain couples TRBV11-2 to TRBJ2-7; tentatively, D is TRBD1 or TRBD2 (5 bases each). CDR3 length: 15 residues. V lost 3 bases and J lost 3, with 15 bases in between. Germline V gene lookup returns CDR1 SGHAT and CDR2 FQNNGV. The CDR3, as DNA: TGTGCCAGCAGCTTTGAATGGGACCGCCACTACGAGCAGTACTTC. As protein: CASSFEWDRHYEQYF. Full variable domain (outside the CDR3, taken from reference TRBV11-2 and TRBJ2-7): EAGVAQSPRYKIIEKRQSVAFWCNPISGHATLYWYQQILGQGPKLLIQFQNNGVVDDSQLPKDRFSAERLKGVDSTLKIQPAKLEDSAVYLCASSFEWDRHYEQYFGPGTRLTVT.

This clone was seen only once. This chain joins TRBV29-1 and TRBJ2-4; D not resolved. Trimming left V 5 bases short and J 0 bases short, with 8 bases between. In germline, CDR1 is SQVTM, CDR2 ANQGSEA. CDR3 length equals 13 residues. CDR3 residues: CSVLISAKNIQYF. CDR3 in DNA: TGCAGCGTTCTAATTTCAGCCAAAAACATTCAGTACTTC. Filled out from reference TRBV29-1 and TRBJ2-4, the complete variable domain reads SAVISQKPSRDICQRGTSLTIQCQVDSQVTMMFWYRQQPGQSLTLIATANQGSEATYESGFVIDKFPISRPNLTFSTLTVSNMSPEDSSIYLCSVLISAKNIQYFGAGTRLSVL.

The DNA of the CDR3 is TGTGCCAGCAGCTTTCAGGGCCGGGACTATGGCTACACCTTC. Amino acid sequence: CASSFQGRDYGYTF. This chain joins TRBV5-4 and TRBJ1-2; D is possibly TRBD1 (5 bases). With 2 bases removed from V and 3 bases from J, the gap between germline ends came to 11 bases. The CDR3 is made up of 14 amino acids. Germline values: CDR1 SGHNT, CDR2 YYREEE (reference sequence). The full variable domain, its missing parts supplied by reference TRBV5-4 and TRBJ1-2, is ETGVTQSPTHLIKTRGQQVTLRCSSQSGHNTVSWYQQALGQGPQFIFQYYREEENGRGNFPPRFSGLQFPNYSSELNVNALELDDSALYLCASSFQGRDYGYTFGSGTRLTVV.

This rearrangement joins TRBV5-4 to TRBJ1-3; possible D gene TRBD1, 5 bases. Germline values: CDR1 SGHNT, CDR2 YYREEE (reference sequence). V was cut by 3 bases and J by 2 bases, with 12 bases left in between. This CDR3 is 15 amino acids long. The CDR3 is CASSSGYRAGNTIYF. In DNA, the CDR3 is TGTGCCAGCAGCTCAGGGTATAGGGCTGGAAACACCATATATTTT.

This chain uses TRBV11-3 with TRBJ2-1; the D is unclear. The CDR3 runs to 15 residues. Trimming left V 3 bases short and J 0 bases short, with 9 bases between. The germline V gene encodes CDR1 SGHNT and CDR2 YENEEA. CDR3 DNA: TGTGCCAGCAGCTTGAGGTATGGCTCCTACAATGAGCAGTTCTTC. Translating it yields CASSLRYGSYNEQFF.

CDR3 bases: TGTGCCAGCAGCCCACGAGGGGAGTACTACGAGCAGTACTTC. Residues: CASSPRGEYYEQYF. The chain couples TRBV7-2 to TRBJ2-7; D possibly matches TRBD1 or TRBD2 (5 bases each). Trimming cost V 5 bases and J 3 bases, with 14 bases left between them. The CDR3 length is 14 residues. Germline CDR1 and CDR2: SGHTA and FQGNSA.

J is TRBJ2-1 and V is TRBV4-1; possible D gene TRBD2, 6 bases. CDR3 length equals 17 residues. Trimming cost V 3 bases and J 14 bases, with 29 bases left between them. Germline V CDR1 and CDR2: MGHRA, YSYEKL. The CDR3 nucleotides read TGCGCCAGCAGCCAGTACCTGGGGGAGGTCGACGGGCCGGGCGAGTTCTTC. Amino acids: CASSQYLGEVDGPGEFF.

This CDR3 reads CSVVGNQETQYF. CDR3 bases: TGCAGCGTTGTCGGGAACCAAGAGACCCAGTACTTC. The chain uses TRBV29-1 and TRBJ2-5; D may be TRBD2 (5 bases). Trimming removed 4 bases at V and 0 bases at J, with 6 bases between. Germline values: CDR1 SQVTM, CDR2 ANQGSEA. This CDR3 spans 12 amino acids.

The V call is TRBV5-1, the J call TRBJ2-2; possibly TRBD2 for D (5 bases). This CDR3 has 19 amino acids. Trimming left V 2 bases short and J 2 bases short, with 22 bases between. In germline, CDR1 is SGHRS, CDR2 YFSETQ. The CDR3, as DNA: TGCGCCAGCAGCTTTCGGCCGCCCCAACACGCGGGTAACACCGGGGAGCTGTTTTTT. This encodes CASSFRPPQHAGNTGELFF.